This TCR beta chain was observed in a study of blood T cell repertoires in COVID-19. Overall study: Samples representing acute and convalescent COVID-19 were sourced from the United States, Italy and Spain.

Residents of about two dozen US areas, aged about 18 to 95 years, made up the participants. Trimming at V came to 5 bases and at J to 5 bases, leaving 9 bases not matched to a gene. This CDR3 comprises 17 residues. Germline CDR1 SGHAT, CDR2 FQNNGV. In the original analysis: Reference gene primer amplification yielded estimated nucleated cell counts. The table came from immunoSEQ multiplex PCR; TCRdb's copy has only in-frame clones and leaves some out. V and J calls and clone size are copied from that table; D and trimming were computed from the DNA. The sample has more than 250,000 clones, around nine tenths seen once.

The clonotype comes from a woman in her thirties or forties who had recovered from COVID-19. The rearrangement links TRBV11-2 to TRBJ2-1; TRBD2 aligns across 13 bases. Source material: PBMCs or T cells enriched from blood (not recorded which). The CDR3, as DNA: TGTGCCAGCAGCCCAATTAGGACTAGCGGGAGAAACAATGAGCAGTTCTTC. Encoded protein: CASSPIRTSGRNNEQFF.